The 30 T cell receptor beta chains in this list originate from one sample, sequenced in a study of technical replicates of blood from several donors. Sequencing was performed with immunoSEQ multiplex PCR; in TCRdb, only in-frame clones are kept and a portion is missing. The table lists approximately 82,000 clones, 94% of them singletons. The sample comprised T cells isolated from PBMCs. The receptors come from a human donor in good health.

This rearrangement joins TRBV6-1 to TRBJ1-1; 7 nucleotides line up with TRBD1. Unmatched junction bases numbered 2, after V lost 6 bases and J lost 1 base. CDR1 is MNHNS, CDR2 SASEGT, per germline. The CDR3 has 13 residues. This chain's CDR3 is CASRRTGNTEAFF. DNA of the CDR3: TGTGCCAGCAGACGGACAGGGAACACTGAAGCTTTCTTT.

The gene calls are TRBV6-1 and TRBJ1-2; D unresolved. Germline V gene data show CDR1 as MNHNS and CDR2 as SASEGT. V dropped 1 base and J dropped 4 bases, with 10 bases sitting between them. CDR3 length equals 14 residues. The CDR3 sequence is CASSEGRVGYGYTF. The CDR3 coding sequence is TGTGCCAGCAGTGAAGGGAGGGTAGGCTATGGCTACACCTTC.

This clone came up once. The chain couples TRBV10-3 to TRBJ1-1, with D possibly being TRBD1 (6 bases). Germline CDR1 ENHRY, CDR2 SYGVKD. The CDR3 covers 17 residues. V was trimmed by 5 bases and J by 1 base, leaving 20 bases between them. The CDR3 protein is CAISHPGQGLGNTEAFF. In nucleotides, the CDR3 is TGTGCCATCAGTCATCCGGGACAAGGATTGGGGAACACTGAAGCTTTCTTT.

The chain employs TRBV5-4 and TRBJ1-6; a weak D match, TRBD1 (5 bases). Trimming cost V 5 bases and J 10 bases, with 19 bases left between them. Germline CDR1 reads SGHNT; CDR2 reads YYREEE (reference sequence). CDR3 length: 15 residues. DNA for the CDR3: TGTGCCAGCAGTTTCCAGACAGCCAGAAGCTCACCCCTCCACTTT. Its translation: CASSFQTARSSPLHF.

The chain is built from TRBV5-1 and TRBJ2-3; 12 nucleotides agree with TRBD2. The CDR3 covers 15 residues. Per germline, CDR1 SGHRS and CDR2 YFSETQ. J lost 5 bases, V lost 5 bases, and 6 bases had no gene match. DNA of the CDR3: TGCGCCAGCAGGCAGACTAGCGGGAGTCAAGATACGCAGTATTTT. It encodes CASRQTSGSQDTQYF.

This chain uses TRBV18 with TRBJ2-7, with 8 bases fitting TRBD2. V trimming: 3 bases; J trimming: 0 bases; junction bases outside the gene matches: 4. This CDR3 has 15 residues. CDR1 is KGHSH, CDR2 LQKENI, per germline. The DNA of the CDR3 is TGTGCCAGCTCACCCCGCACTAGCGGCTCCTACGAGCAGTACTTC. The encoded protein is CASSPRTSGSYEQYF. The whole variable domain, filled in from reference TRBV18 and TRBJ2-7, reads NAGVMQNPRHLVRRRGQEARLRCSPMKGHSHVYWYRQLPEEGLKFMVYLQKENIIDESGMPKERFSAEFPKEGPSILRIQQVVRGDSAAYFCASSPRTSGSYEQYFGPGTRLTVT.

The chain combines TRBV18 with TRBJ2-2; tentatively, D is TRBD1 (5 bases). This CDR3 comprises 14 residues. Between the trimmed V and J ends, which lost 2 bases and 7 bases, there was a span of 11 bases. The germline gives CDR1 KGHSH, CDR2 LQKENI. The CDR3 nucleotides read TGTGCCAGCTCACCAGTAGCAGGGATCGGGGAGCTGTTTTTT. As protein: CASSPVAGIGELFF.

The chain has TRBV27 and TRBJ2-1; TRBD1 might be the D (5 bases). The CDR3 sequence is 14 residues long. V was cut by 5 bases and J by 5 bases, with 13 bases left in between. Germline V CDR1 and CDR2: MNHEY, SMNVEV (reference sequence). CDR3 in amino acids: CASSPLGRDNEQFF. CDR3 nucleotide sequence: TGTGCCAGCAGTCCCTTGGGGCGCGACAATGAGCAGTTCTTC.

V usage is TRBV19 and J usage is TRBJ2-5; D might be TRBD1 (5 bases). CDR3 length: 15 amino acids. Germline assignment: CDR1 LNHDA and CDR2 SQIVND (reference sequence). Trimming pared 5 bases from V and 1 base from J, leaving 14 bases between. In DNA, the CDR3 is TGTGCCAGTAGTTCTCATGGGGCGGTCCAAGAGACCCAGTACTTC. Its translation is CASSSHGAVQETQYF.

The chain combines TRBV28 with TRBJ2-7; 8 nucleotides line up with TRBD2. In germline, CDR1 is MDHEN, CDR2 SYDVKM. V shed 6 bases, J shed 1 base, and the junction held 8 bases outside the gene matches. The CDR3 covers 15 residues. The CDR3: CASRLTASGSYEQYF. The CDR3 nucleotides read TGTGCCAGCAGACTTACCGCTAGCGGGTCCTACGAGCAGTACTTC.

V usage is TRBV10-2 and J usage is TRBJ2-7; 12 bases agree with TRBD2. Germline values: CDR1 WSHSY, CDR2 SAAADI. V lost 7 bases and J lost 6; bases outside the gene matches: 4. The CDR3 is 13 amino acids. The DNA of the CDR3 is TGCGCCAGCACTCCGGGACTAGCGGGCGAGCAGTACTTC. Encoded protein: CASTPGLAGEQYF.

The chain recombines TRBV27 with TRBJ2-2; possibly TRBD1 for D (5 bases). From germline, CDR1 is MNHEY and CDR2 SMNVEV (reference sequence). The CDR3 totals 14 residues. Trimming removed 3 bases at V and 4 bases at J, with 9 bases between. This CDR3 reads CASSFGTGTGELFF. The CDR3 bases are TGTGCCAGCAGTTTTGGCACAGGCACCGGGGAGCTGTTTTTT.

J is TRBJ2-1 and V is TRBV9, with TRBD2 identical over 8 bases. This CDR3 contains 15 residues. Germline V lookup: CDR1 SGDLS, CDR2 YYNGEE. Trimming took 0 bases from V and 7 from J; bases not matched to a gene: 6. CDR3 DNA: TGTGCCAGCAGCGTAGTCGGGGGGGCACGAAATGAGCAGTTCTTC. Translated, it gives CASSVVGGARNEQFF.

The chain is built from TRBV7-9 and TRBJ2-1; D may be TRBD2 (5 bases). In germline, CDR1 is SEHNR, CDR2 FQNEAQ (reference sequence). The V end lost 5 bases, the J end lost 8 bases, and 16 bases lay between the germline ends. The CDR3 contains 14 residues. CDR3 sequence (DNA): TGTGCCAGCAGCCGAAGAGGGAACTTCGATGAGCAGTTCTTC. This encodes CASSRRGNFDEQFF.

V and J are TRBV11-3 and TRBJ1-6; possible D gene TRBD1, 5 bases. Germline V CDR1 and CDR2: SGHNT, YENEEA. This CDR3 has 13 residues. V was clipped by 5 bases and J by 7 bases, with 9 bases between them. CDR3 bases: TGTGCCAGCAGCCCAGGGATGAATTCACCCCTCCACTTT. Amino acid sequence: CASSPGMNSPLHF.

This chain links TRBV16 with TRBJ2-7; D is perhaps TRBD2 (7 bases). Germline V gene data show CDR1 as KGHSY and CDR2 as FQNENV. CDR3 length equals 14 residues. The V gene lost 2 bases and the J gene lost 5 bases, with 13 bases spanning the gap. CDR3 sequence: CASSQRGGSHEQYF. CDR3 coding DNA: TGTGCCAGCAGCCAAAGGGGGGGGTCCCACGAGCAGTACTTC.

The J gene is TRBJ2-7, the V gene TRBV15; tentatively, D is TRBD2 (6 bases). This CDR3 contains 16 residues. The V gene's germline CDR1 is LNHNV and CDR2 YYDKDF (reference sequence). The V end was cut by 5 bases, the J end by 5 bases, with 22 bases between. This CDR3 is CATSSRGLRGGDEQYF. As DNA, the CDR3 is TGTGCCACCAGCTCTCGAGGACTGCGGGGCGGTGACGAGCAGTACTTC.

The CDR3 region is CASSLGDRVHTEAFF. The CDR3 nucleotides read TGTGCCAGCAGCTTGGGGGACAGGGTTCACACTGAAGCTTTCTTT. The chain couples TRBV5-6 to TRBJ1-1, with 9 bases matching TRBD1. Trimming took 0 bases from V and 3 from J; bases not matched to a gene: 3. Germline values: CDR1 SGHDT, CDR2 YYEEEE. The CDR3 is 15 residues long.

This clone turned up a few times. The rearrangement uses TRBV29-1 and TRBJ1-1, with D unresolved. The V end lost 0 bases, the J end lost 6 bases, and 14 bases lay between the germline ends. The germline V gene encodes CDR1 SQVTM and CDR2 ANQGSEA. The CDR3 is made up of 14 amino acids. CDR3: CSVEDREGKAEAFF. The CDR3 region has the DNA TGCAGCGTTGAAGATCGGGAGGGTAAGGCTGAAGCTTTCTTT. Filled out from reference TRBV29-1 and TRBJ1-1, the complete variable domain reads SAVISQKPSRDICQRGTSLTIQCQVDSQVTMMFWYRQQPGQSLTLIATANQGSEATYESGFVIDKFPISRPNLTFSTLTVSNMSPEDSSIYLCSVEDREGKAEAFFGQGTRLTVV.

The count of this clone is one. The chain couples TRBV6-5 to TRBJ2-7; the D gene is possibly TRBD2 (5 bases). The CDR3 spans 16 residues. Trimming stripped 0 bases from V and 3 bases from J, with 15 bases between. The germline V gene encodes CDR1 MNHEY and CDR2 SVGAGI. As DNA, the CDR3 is TGTGCCAGCAGTTACTCGACGATAGCGTCCGTCTACGAGCAGTACTTC. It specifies CASSYSTIASVYEQYF.

The CDR3 loop is CASSLRPPGQGSDGYTF. CDR3 nucleotide sequence: TGTGCCAGCAGCTTAAGGCCACCGGGACAGGGAAGTGATGGCTACACCTTC. The genes are TRBV11-2 and TRBJ1-2, with 9 positions matching TRBD1. Germline values: CDR1 SGHAT, CDR2 FQNNGV. V lost 2 bases, J lost 6 bases, and 13 bases stayed unmatched. CDR3 length: 17 amino acids.

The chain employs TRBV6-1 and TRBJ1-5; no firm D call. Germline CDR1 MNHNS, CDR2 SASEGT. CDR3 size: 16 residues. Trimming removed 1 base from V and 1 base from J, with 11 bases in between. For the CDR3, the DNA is TGTGCCAGCAGTGAAGGGTTGAGGGAAAGCAATCAGCCCCAGCATTTT. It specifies CASSEGLRESNQPQHF.

CDR3 in amino acids: CASTEATGGDRNTIYF. In DNA, the CDR3 is TGTGCCAGCACCGAAGCCACAGGGGGGGACCGAAACACCATATATTTT. V gene TRBV2 combines with J gene TRBJ1-3, with 8 bases fitting TRBD1. The CDR3 is 16 residues long. The germline gives CDR1 SNHLY, CDR2 FYNNEI. The V gene end was trimmed by 7 bases and the J gene end by 5 bases; junction bases not matched to a gene: 13.

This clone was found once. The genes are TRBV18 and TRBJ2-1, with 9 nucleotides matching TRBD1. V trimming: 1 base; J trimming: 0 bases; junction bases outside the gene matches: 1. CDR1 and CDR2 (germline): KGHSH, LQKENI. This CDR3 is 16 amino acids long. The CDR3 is CASSPRQGGSYNEQFF. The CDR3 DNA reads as TGTGCCAGCTCACCACGACAGGGGGGCTCCTACAATGAGCAGTTCTTC.

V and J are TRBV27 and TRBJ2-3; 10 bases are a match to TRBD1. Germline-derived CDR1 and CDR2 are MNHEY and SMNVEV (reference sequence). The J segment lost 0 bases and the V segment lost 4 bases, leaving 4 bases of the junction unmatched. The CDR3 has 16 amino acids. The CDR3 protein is CASSSRTGGSTDTQYF. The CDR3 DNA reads TGTGCCAGCAGTTCCAGGACAGGGGGAAGCACAGATACGCAGTATTTT.

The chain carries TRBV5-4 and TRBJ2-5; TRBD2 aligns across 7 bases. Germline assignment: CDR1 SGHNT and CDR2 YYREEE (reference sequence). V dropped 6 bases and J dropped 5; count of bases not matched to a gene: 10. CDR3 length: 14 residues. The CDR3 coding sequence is TGTGCCAGCATCAAACCGGGGGGTGATGAGACCCAGTACTTC. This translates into CASIKPGGDETQYF.

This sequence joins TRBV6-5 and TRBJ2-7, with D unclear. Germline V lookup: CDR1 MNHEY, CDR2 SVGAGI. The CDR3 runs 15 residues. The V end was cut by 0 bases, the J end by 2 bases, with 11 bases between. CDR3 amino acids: CASSYSMSPTYEQYF. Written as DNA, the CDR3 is TGTGCCAGCAGTTACTCGATGAGCCCCACCTACGAGCAGTACTTC.

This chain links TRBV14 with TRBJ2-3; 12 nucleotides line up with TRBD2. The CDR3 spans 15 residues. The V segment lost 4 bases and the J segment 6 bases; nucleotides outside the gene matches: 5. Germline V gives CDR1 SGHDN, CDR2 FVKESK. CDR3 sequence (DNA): TGTGCCAGCAGCCCTAGCGGGAGGGCCGCGGATACGCAGTATTTT. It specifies CASSPSGRAADTQYF.

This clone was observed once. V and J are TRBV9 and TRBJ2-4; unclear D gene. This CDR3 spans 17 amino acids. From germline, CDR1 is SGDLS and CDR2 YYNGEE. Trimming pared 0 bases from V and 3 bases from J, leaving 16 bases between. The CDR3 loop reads CASSVGFLTESKNIQYF. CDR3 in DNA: TGTGCCAGCAGCGTAGGGTTCCTCACGGAGAGCAAAAACATTCAGTACTTC. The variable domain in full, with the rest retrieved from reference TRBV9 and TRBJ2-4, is DSGVTQTPKHLITATGQRVTLRCSPRSGDLSVYWYQQSLDQGLQFLIQYYNGEERAKGNILERFSAQQFPDLHSELNLSSLELGDSALYFCASSVGFLTESKNIQYFGAGTRLSVL.

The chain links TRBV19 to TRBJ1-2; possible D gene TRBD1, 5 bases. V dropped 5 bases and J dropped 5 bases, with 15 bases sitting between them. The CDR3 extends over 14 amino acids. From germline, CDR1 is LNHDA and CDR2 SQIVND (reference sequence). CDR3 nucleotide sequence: TGTGCCAGTAGTTCCGACAGCCCTGGGTATGGCTACACCTTC. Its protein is CASSSDSPGYGYTF.